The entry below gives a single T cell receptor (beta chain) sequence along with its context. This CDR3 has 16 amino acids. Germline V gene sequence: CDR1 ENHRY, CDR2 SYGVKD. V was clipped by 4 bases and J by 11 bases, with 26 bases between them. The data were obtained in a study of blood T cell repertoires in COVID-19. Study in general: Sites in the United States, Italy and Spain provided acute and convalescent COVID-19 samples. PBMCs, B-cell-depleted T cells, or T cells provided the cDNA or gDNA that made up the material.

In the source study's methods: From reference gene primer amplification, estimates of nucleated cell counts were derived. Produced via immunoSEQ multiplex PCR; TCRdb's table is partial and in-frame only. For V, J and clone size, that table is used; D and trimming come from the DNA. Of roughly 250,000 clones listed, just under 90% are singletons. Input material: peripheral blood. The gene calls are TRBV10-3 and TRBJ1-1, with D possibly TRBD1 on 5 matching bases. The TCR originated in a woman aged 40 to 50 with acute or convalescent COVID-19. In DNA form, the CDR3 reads TGTGCCATCAGTGGTACTGACCCTGGTCATGAACAGGTGGCTTTCTTT. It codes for CAISGTDPGHEQVAFF.